This TCR beta chain was found in a study of radiotherapy plus CTLA-4 blockade in lung cancer. Across the whole study: The study recorded objective responses in around a sixth of patients and disease control in about 31%.

This clone has a single count. Its antigen is still unknown. Whole-study findings and limits: Clones derived from tumor TCRs expanded in blood after radiotherapy plus ipilimumab. Interferon-beta, together with early blood T cell clone dynamics, reportedly best predicted response.

J lost 3 bases, V lost 4 bases, and 5 bases had no gene match. This CDR3 has 14 amino acids. CDR1 and CDR2 (germline): SGHVS, FQNEAQ. Ipilimumab CTLA-4 blockade and focal radiation were given to patients with chemo-refractory metastatic non-small-cell lung cancer. Here immunoSEQ multiplex PCR was the method, and the copy in TCRdb shows in-frame clones only, minus some. The sample records fewer than 85,000 clones, roughly 86% being singletons. Material: peripheral blood, obtained from a patient treated with radiotherapy plus ipilimumab. The source is a human donor with non-small cell lung cancer who had stable disease on radiotherapy plus ipilimumab. The chain links TRBV7-8 to TRBJ2-7, with TRBD2 matching over 8 bases. The DNA of the CDR3 is TGTGCCAGCAGCTCTCCGGGACTAGTCTACGAGCAGTACTTC. It is translated as CASSSPGLVYEQYF.